This T cell receptor beta chain stems from a study of blood T cells in healthy people across ages. For the second PCR, which ran for about 6 to 12 cycles, a sample-barcoded 5' primer and a J-beta primer mix were used. TCRdb re-derived calls from the 5' RACE reads in MiXCR, one entry per CDR3 protein. The profile shows roughly 1.9 million distinct CDR3 sequences, about two fifths of them singletons. Total RNA extraction produced at least 5 micrograms (per sample) for the study. CDR3 length: 15 residues. The V and J ends lost 3 bases and 2 bases respectively, with 11 bases between them. Source material: blood. This sequence originates from a human donor in good health. This sequence joins TRBV12-3 or TRBV12-4 and TRBJ1-5; no reliable D call. CDR3 DNA sequence: TGTGCCAGCAGTTTCGGTCTGGGCGGCAATCAGCCCCAGCATTTT. Its protein is CASSFGLGGNQPQHF.